This T cell receptor (beta chain) comes out of a study of T cell responses to AZD1222 COVID-19 vaccine. Whole-study results and caveats: Repertoires were obtained solely post-peak T cell response. Only six or seven AZD1222 recipients tested seropositive at baseline. A mostly white British donor set with more females was recruited, and clonal diversity was possibly underestimated. Unmutated variant regions are reportedly targeted by nearly half of spike-specific TCRs.

Only in-frame clones appear in the TCRdb table, and some are missing; sequencing was by immunoSEQ multiplex PCR. Of some 150,000 clones listed, roughly nine tenths are singletons. J gave up 4 bases and V 4 bases, and 6 bases lay outside the gene matches. Germline lookup yields CDR1 SGHRS and CDR2 YFSETQ. This CDR3 is built from 15 residues. About this clone itself: Its matching antigen is unknown.

This chain links TRBV5-1 with TRBJ2-1; 9 positions match TRBD2. The material sequenced was peripheral blood, taken on day 0 of AZD1222 vaccination. This sequence originates from an adult in good health. CDR3 sequence reads: CASSLGTSYYNEQFF. CDR3 DNA sequence: TGCGCCAGCAGCCTGGGGACTAGCTATTACAATGAGCAGTTCTTC.